A single sample gave rise to the 27 T cell receptor beta chains below, sequenced in a study of cytomegalovirus exposure and HLA in healthy donors. The primer mix had 60 Vbeta and 13 Jbeta primers. Sequencing used immunoSEQ multiplex PCR; TCRdb keeps in-frame clones, though not all of them. The sample includes roughly 200,000 clones, 80% to 90% of them seen just once. The sample comprised PBMCs. The source of these receptors is a man in his thirties or forties in good health and CMV-seronegative.

The V call is TRBV7-8, the J call TRBJ1-2; 7 positions agree with TRBD1. There are 14 residues in the CDR3. With V trimmed by 5 bases and J by 1 base, 4 bases remained unmatched. Germline V CDR1 and CDR2: SGHVS, FQNEAQ. CDR3 DNA: TGTGCCAGCAGCCGCGGACAGGTTAACTATGGCTACACCTTC. This codes for CASSRGQVNYGYTF. Together with reference TRBV7-8 and TRBJ1-2, the CDR3 gives the full variable domain: GAGVSQSPRYKVAKRGQDVALRCDPISGHVSLFWYQQALGQGPEFLTYFQNEAQLDKSGLPSDRFFAERPEGSVSTLKIQRTQQEDSAVYLCASSRGQVNYGYTFGSGTRLTVV.

The V and J genes are TRBV18 and TRBJ1-2; maybe TRBD1 (6 bases). The CDR3 has 14 residues. Between the trimmed V and J ends, which lost 2 bases and 4 bases, there was a span of 11 bases. Germline CDR1 reads KGHSH; CDR2 reads LQKENI. The chain's CDR3 is CASSPGQLAYGYTF. The CDR3, as DNA: TGTGCCAGCTCACCAGGACAGCTTGCCTATGGCTACACCTTC.

This sequence joins TRBV5-5 and TRBJ2-7; the match to TRBD1 covers 9 bases. From germline, CDR1 is SGHKS and CDR2 YYEKEE (reference sequence). Trimming removed 2 bases from V and 2 bases from J; junction bases left unmatched: 8. This CDR3 is 16 amino acids long. The CDR3 region is CASSFAQGAQAYEQYF. CDR3 in DNA: TGTGCCAGCAGCTTCGCACAGGGGGCTCAAGCCTACGAGCAGTACTTC.

The chain couples TRBV5-6 to TRBJ1-2; D unresolved. Germline V gene data show CDR1 as SGHDT and CDR2 as YYEEEE. CDR3 length: 12 amino acids. The germline V and J ends were trimmed by 3 bases and 5 bases, with 8 bases remaining between them. The CDR3 bases are TGTGCCAGCAGCTCTAGTACTTATGGCTACACCTTC. The encoded protein is CASSSSTYGYTF.

J is TRBJ1-5 and V is TRBV6-5, with unresolved D. The germline CDR1 and CDR2 sequences are MNHEY and SVGAGI. V lost 6 bases and J 3 bases, leaving 15 bases between the germline ends. This CDR3 has 15 residues. The CDR3 DNA reads TGTGCCAGCAGCCCCGGGATCCACCCCAATCAGCCCCAGCATTTT. Encoded protein: CASSPGIHPNQPQHF.

The gene calls are TRBV28 and TRBJ2-3; 8 bases align to TRBD1. Germline CDR1 and CDR2: MDHEN and SYDVKM. CDR3 length equals 14 residues. Unmatched junction bases numbered 9, after V lost 8 bases and J lost 5 bases. The CDR3 region has the DNA TGTGCCAGCCGACAGGGGATGGGGGGAGATACGCAGTATTTT. Its translation is CASRQGMGGDTQYF.

The chain's CDR3 is CASSLEPTGKNTEAFF. The CDR3 nucleotides read TGCGCCAGCAGCTTGGAACCGACAGGGAAGAACACTGAAGCTTTCTTT. This chain links TRBV5-1 with TRBJ1-1; 7 positions agree with TRBD1. Germline values: CDR1 SGHRS, CDR2 YFSETQ. After removal of 0 bases from V and 1 base from J, the junction contained 6 bases not matched to a gene. There are 16 residues in the CDR3.

The chain couples TRBV11-2 to TRBJ2-5, with a possible D match to TRBD2 (7 bases). In germline, CDR1 is SGHAT, CDR2 FQNNGV. CDR3 length equals 16 residues. Trimming stripped 3 bases from V and 5 bases from J, with 19 bases between. The CDR3 loop reads CASSFVTGGPGETQYF. DNA for the CDR3: TGTGCCAGCAGCTTCGTAACGGGGGGCCCCGGGGAGACCCAGTACTTC.

To note about this clone: The junction does not match germline at one end; this may be a read error. The V call is TRBV7-9, the J call TRBJ1-4, with unresolved D. CDR1 is SEHNR and CDR2 is FQNEAQ in the germline V gene (reference sequence). The CDR3 totals 15 residues. CDR3 region: CSSSLGRATNEKLFF. In DNA, the CDR3 is TGTTCCAGCAGCTTAGGGCGGGCAACTAATGAAAAACTGTTTTTT.

The gene calls are TRBV27 and TRBJ1-5; D gene ambiguous. Germline lookup yields CDR1 MNHEY and CDR2 SMNVEV (reference sequence). The germline V and J ends were trimmed by 5 bases and 6 bases, with 11 bases remaining between them. This CDR3 has 13 amino acids. The CDR3, as DNA: TGTGCCAGCAGTCCATTTAGCGGTCAGCCCCAGCATTTT. It codes for CASSPFSGQPQHF.

The chain combines TRBV19 with TRBJ2-1; maybe TRBD2 (5 bases). The V end lost 9 bases, the J end lost 5 bases, and 17 bases lay between the germline ends. The CDR3 is made up of 14 amino acids. In germline, CDR1 is LNHDA, CDR2 SQIVND (reference sequence). CDR3 nucleotides: TGTGCCAGCCTATCGAGGGAAAGGAACAATGAGCAGTTCTTC. Protein: CASLSRERNNEQFF.

The genes are TRBV7-2 and TRBJ2-5; 7 bases agree with TRBD1. With V trimmed by 7 bases and J by 1 base, 9 bases remained unmatched. CDR1 and CDR2 from the germline V gene are SGHTA and FQGNSA. This CDR3 is 15 amino acids long. DNA for the CDR3: TGTGCCAGCAACCTAGGACAGGTTCTCCAAGAGACCCAGTACTTC. Amino acid sequence: CASNLGQVLQETQYF. The full variable domain, completed using reference TRBV7-2 and TRBJ2-5, is GAGVSQSPSNKVTEKGKDVELRCDPISGHTALYWYRQSLGQGLEFLIYFQGNSAPDKSGLPSDRFSAERTGGSVSTLTIQRTQQEDSAVYLCASNLGQVLQETQYFGPGTRLLVL.

The table lists this clone with a few counts. The J gene is TRBJ2-1, the V gene TRBV29-1, with 9 nucleotides matching TRBD1. V was pared by 4 bases and J by 8 bases, with 18 bases of the junction left unmatched. The V gene's germline CDR1 is SQVTM and CDR2 ANQGSEA. CDR3 length: 17 amino acids. CDR3 DNA sequence: TGCAGCGTTGTCCCGGGACAGGGACGGGTACTAGGGCATGAGCAGTTCTTC. Translation: CSVVPGQGRVLGHEQFF.

This rearrangement joins TRBV28 to TRBJ2-3; 10 nucleotides match TRBD2. The V and J ends lost 2 bases and 2 bases, in that order; junction bases with no gene match: 4. This CDR3 contains 16 residues. The germline gives CDR1 MDHEN, CDR2 SYDVKM. Written as DNA, the CDR3 is TGTGCCAGCAGTTTAAAGCGGGGGGGTCTCACAGATACGCAGTATTTT. This gives the protein CASSLKRGGLTDTQYF.

This chain uses TRBV7-9 with TRBJ1-4; D remains ambiguous. Germline V gives CDR1 SEHNR, CDR2 FQNEAQ (reference sequence). Between the trimmed V and J ends, which lost 1 base and 3 bases, there was a span of 18 bases. The CDR3 covers 18 residues. The CDR3 region has the DNA TGTGCCAGCAGCTTAGGGTCGGCTGGCGACGGGTCTAATGAAAAACTGTTTTTT. Translated, it gives CASSLGSAGDGSNEKLFF.

The chain recombines TRBV5-6 with TRBJ1-2; TRBD1 aligns across 10 bases. This CDR3 has 16 amino acids. Germline V gives CDR1 SGHDT, CDR2 YYEEEE. The V segment lost 3 bases and the J segment 4 bases; nucleotides outside the gene matches: 9. CDR3 protein: CASSSNPGQGSYGYTF. CDR3 DNA: TGTGCCAGCAGCTCCAATCCGGGACAGGGGAGCTATGGCTACACCTTC.

The J gene is TRBJ2-5, the V gene TRBV29-1; TRBD2 aligns across 8 bases. Germline CDR1 reads SQVTM; CDR2 reads ANQGSEA. There are 13 residues in the CDR3. The V and J ends lost 7 bases and 4 bases, in that order; junction bases with no gene match: 8. CDR3: CSAVSGGGETQYF. The CDR3 coding sequence is TGCAGCGCCGTCTCCGGGGGGGGAGAGACCCAGTACTTC.

V usage is TRBV5-1 and J usage is TRBJ1-6, with TRBD1 as a possible D gene (5 bases). V was clipped by 4 bases and J by 0 bases, with 14 bases between them. Germline loops: CDR1 SGHRS, CDR2 YFSETQ. The CDR3 has 17 residues. CDR3 region: CASSPSGTSSYNSPLHF. In DNA, the CDR3 is TGCGCCAGCAGCCCGTCGGGGACTAGCTCCTATAATTCACCCCTCCACTTT.

V is TRBV10-3 and J is TRBJ2-3, with D possibly being TRBD1 (6 bases). Looked up from germline, CDR1 is ENHRY and CDR2 is SYGVKD. Trimming left V 2 bases short and J 4 bases short, with 10 bases between. The CDR3 consists of 14 residues. In nucleotides, the CDR3 is TGTGCCATCAGTGAGAGACAGGTACCAGATACGCAGTATTTT. It specifies CAISERQVPDTQYF.

In this sample, this clone turned up a few times. The chain recombines TRBV5-6 with TRBJ2-3; TRBD2 matches 12 bases. Losses at the gene ends were 0 bases for V and 6 bases for J; bases not matched to a gene: 5. Per the germline V gene, CDR1 is SGHDT and CDR2 is YYEEEE. The CDR3 covers 16 residues. CDR3 nucleotides: TGTGCCAGCAGCTTGGGACTAGCGGGGGAGTTGGATACGCAGTATTTT. Encoded protein: CASSLGLAGELDTQYF.

With respect to this clone: An end of the junction does not agree with germline; a read error may underlie this. The chain uses TRBV4-2 and TRBJ2-5, with TRBD2 identical over 12 bases. Looked up from germline, CDR1 is LGHNA and CDR2 is YNFKEQ. CDR3 length: 21 residues. DNA of the CDR3: TGTGCTAGCAGGCAAGTTCCTAGCGGGGGGGCGGGCTACCAAGGGTTTGATCCCCAGTACTTC. This gives the protein CASRQVPSGGAGYQGFDPQYF.

The chain uses TRBV2 and TRBJ1-1, with D tentatively TRBD1 (6 bases). The CDR3 consists of 11 residues. Germline CDR1 and CDR2: SNHLY and FYNNEI. The V end lost 9 bases, the J end lost 1 base, and 6 bases lay between the germline ends. The CDR3 DNA is TGTGCCAGGGGACAGAACACTGAAGCTTTCTTT. It yields the protein CARGQNTEAFF. The full variable domain, its missing parts supplied by reference TRBV2 and TRBJ1-1, is EPEVTQTPSHQVTQMGQEVILRCVPISNHLYFYWYRQILGQKVEFLVSFYNNEISEKSEIFDDQFSVERPDGSNFTLKIRSTKLEDSAMYFCARGQNTEAFFGQGTRLTVV.

This clone has just one count. The gene calls are TRBV19 and TRBJ2-5, with TRBD2 matching 8 bases. The CDR3 sequence is 14 residues long. V trimming: 7 bases; J trimming: 5 bases; junction bases outside the gene matches: 9. CDR1 and CDR2 (germline): LNHDA, SQIVND (reference sequence). Here the CDR3 reads CASNTGTSVETQYF. CDR3 DNA: TGTGCCAGTAATACCGGGACTAGTGTGGAGACCCAGTACTTC. The variable domain in full, completed from reference TRBV19 and TRBJ2-5, reads DGGITQSPKYLFRKEGQNVTLSCEQNLNHDAMYWYRQDPGQGLRLIYYSQIVNDFQKGDIAEGYSVSREKKESFPLTVTSAQKNPTAFYLCASNTGTSVETQYFGPGTRLLVL.

This chain uses TRBV28 with TRBJ1-4, with TRBD1 matching 8 bases. This CDR3 spans 14 amino acids. V dropped 4 bases and J dropped 7; count of bases not matched to a gene: 5. CDR1 and CDR2 from the germline V gene are MDHEN and SYDVKM. Here the CDR3 DNA reads TGTGCCAGCAGTTCAGGGGGCGCGATTGAAAAACTGTTTTTT. It codes for CASSSGGAIEKLFF.

J is TRBJ2-3 and V is TRBV19; D not resolved. The V end lost 5 bases, the J end lost 4 bases, and 10 bases lay between the germline ends. The CDR3 loop spans 13 amino acids. Germline V gene lookup returns CDR1 LNHDA and CDR2 SQIVND (reference sequence). Here the CDR3 reads CASSPSPADTQYF. The DNA of the CDR3 is TGTGCCAGTAGTCCATCCCCGGCAGATACGCAGTATTTT.

V gene TRBV21-1 combines with J gene TRBJ2-3; TRBD1, the D gene given by the table, was not confirmed from the DNA. TRBV21-1 is a pseudogene segment. This CDR3 comprises 14 residues. The CDR3 is CASSKERWPDTQYF. The CDR3 region has the DNA TGTGCCAGCAGCAAAGAACGCTGGCCAGATACGCAGTATTTT.

This clone was counted between two and nine times. The gene calls are TRBV7-3 and TRBJ1-2, with a possible D match to TRBD1 (6 bases). V lost 5 bases to trimming and J lost 6 bases, with 10 bases between them. CDR3 length: 12 amino acids. Germline V gives CDR1 SGHTA, CDR2 FQGTGA. CDR3 bases: TGTGCCAGCAGCAACTACAGGGATGGCTACACCTTC. This sequence encodes CASSNYRDGYTF.